Detailed here is one T cell receptor (beta chain). Its specificity is unknown. The sequenced cases were selected for having the highest brain T cell transcript signatures. At least one anti-epileptic drug was given before surgery. The sample originates from a study of brain T cells in children with intractable seizures. Germline assignment: CDR1 SGHRS and CDR2 YFSETQ. The CDR3 loop spans 15 amino acids. V lost 6 bases to trimming and J lost 7 bases; unmatched junction nucleotides: 11. TCRdb's table, derived via immunoSEQ multiplex PCR, lists solely in-frame clones and lacks some. The sample lists 70,000 to 90,000 clones; more than 85% were seen once. Whole-study findings and limits: Pre-surgery blood may have been undersampled, hiding some clones. Only CDR3 sequence similarity suggested viral specificity, without known HCMV serostatus.

This receptor was identified in a boy younger than two with tuberous sclerosis and intractable seizures. The sample was peripheral blood, taken at surgery. The chain combines TRBV5-1 with TRBJ2-2; 8 bases line up with TRBD1. This CDR3 reads CASKLPGGAVGELFF. For the CDR3, the DNA is TGCGCCAGCAAACTCCCAGGGGGCGCGGTCGGGGAGCTGTTTTTT. The full variable domain, its missing parts supplied by reference TRBV5-1 and TRBJ2-2, is KAGVTQTPRYLIKTRGQQVTLSCSPISGHRSVSWYQQTPGQGLQFLFEYFSETQRNKGNFPGRFSGRQFSNSRSEMNVSTLELGDSALYLCASKLPGGAVGELFFGEGSRLTVL.